A selection of T cell receptor beta chains follows, all from one sample in a study of T cell repertoires in cytomegalovirus infection. One entry per CDR3 protein results from TCRdb running MiXCR on the reads. This sample yields around 740,000 distinct CDR3 sequences, of which under 40% are seen a single time; 2.8% belongs to the top ten. The sequencing sample was made of PBMCs. Receptors originate from a human donor in good health (CMV status not recorded). Some clones in this sample may be carry-over from other donors' samples. Each CDR3 is given with its conserved first and last residue. The order of the fields is D gene, V gene, J gene, clone size, CDR3 DNA, CDR3 protein. D genes are given only for firm matches. Some rows have no size entry. The others give once, few or many, or a class for an expanded clone.

D: TRBD2; V: TRBV11-1; J: TRBJ2-7; size: .; DNA: TGTGCCAGTAGCTCGAGGACTAGCGTGGTTTACGAGCAGTACTTC; CDR3: CASSSRTSVVYEQYF
D: .; V: TRBV2; J: TRBJ1-5; size: .; DNA: TGTGCCAGCACCGCTGGGACTGGGACCAGCCCCCAGCATTTT; CDR3: CASTAGTGTSPQHF
D: TRBD1; V: TRBV19; J: TRBJ1-1; size: .; DNA: TGTGCCACCCGGGACAGGGTTGCCACTGAAGCTTTCTTT; CDR3: CATRDRVATEAFF
D: .; V: TRBV5-6; J: TRBJ1-1; size: few; DNA: TGTGCCAGCAGCTTGGCCAGTGGGACAATGAACACTGAAGCTTTCTTT; CDR3: CASSLASGTMNTEAFF
D: .; V: TRBV7-2; J: TRBJ1-1; size: .; DNA: TGTGCCAGCAGCCCGAACGGGAAATCGAACACTGAAGCTTTCTTT; CDR3: CASSPNGKSNTEAFF
D: .; V: TRBV19; J: TRBJ1-1; size: few; DNA: TGTGCCAGTAGTGCGACCCGGAGGGACACTGAAGCTTTCTTT; CDR3: CASSATRRDTEAFF
D: TRBD1; V: TRBV28; J: TRBJ2-7; size: few; DNA: TGTGCCAGCAGTTTATTATCGACTATCTCCGGGACAGGGGACTACGAGCAGTACTTC; CDR3: CASSLLSTISGTGDYEQYF
D: .; V: TRBV5-1; J: TRBJ2-5; size: .; DNA: TGCGCCAGCAGCTTGGCGGGACCCCGGTTGGAGACCCAGTACTTC; CDR3: CASSLAGPRLETQYF
D: .; V: TRBV6-6; J: TRBJ1-5; size: few; DNA: TGTGCCAGCAGTTACTCGAGAGCGGGCGCCCCCCGGCCCCAGCATTTT; CDR3: CASSYSRAGAPRPQHF
D: .; V: TRBV7-8; J: TRBJ2-7; size: many; DNA: TGTGCCAGCAGCTTAGGGAGGGCCTACGAGCAGTACTTC; CDR3: CASSLGRAYEQYF
D: .; V: TRBV28; J: TRBJ1-5; size: few; DNA: TGTGCCAGCAGACAGCCGAGGCATAGCAATCAGCCCCAGCATTTT; CDR3: CASRQPRHSNQPQHF
D: TRBD2; V: TRBV6-2/TRBV6-3; J: TRBJ2-7; size: .; DNA: TGTGCCAGCAGTTATTCTAGCGGGATCTTCTCCTACGAGCAGTACTTC; CDR3: CASSYSSGIFSYEQYF
D: TRBD2; V: TRBV7-9; J: TRBJ2-3; size: few; DNA: TGTGCCAGCAGCTTACTCTCCCGGGGTGTAGCGGGAACAGATACGCAGTATTTT; CDR3: CASSLLSRGVAGTDTQYF
D: .; V: TRBV18; J: TRBJ1-6; size: .; DNA: TGTGCCAGCTCAGGGCAGCATTCACCCCTCCACTTT; CDR3: CASSGQHSPLHF
D: TRBD2; V: TRBV6-1; J: TRBJ2-1; size: .; DNA: TGTGCCAGCAGTGAGAGGTCTAGCGGGAGTATTAGCTCCTACAATGAGCAGTTCTTC; CDR3: CASSERSSGSISSYNEQFF
D: .; V: TRBV7-2; J: TRBJ1-4; size: few; DNA: TGTGCCAGCAGCTTAGAAGTTCCGGGAAAGAGCGGTGAAAAACTGTTTTTT; CDR3: CASSLEVPGKSGEKLFF
D: .; V: TRBV19; J: TRBJ1-5; size: once; DNA: TGTGCCAGTAGTATGAAGGGCGCTCTAGGTCAGCCCCAGCATTTT; CDR3: CASSMKGALGQPQHF
D: .; V: TRBV4-1; J: TRBJ1-1; size: .; DNA: TGCTCCAGCAGCCCCCTTAGGGGCACTGAAGCTTTCTTT; CDR3: CSSSPLRGTEAFF
D: TRBD1; V: TRBV30; J: TRBJ1-4; size: once; DNA: TGTGCCTGGATGAGGGGGCCTGAAAAACTGTTTTTT; CDR3: CAWMRGPEKLFF
D: .; V: TRBV28; J: TRBJ1-4; size: few; DNA: TGTGCCAGCAGTTTACTGATCGCGGGAGAGCCAAATGAAAAACTGTTTTTT; CDR3: CASSLLIAGEPNEKLFF
D: .; V: TRBV19; J: TRBJ1-2; size: .; DNA: TGTGCCAGTACCCGTAACCAGGGAGAGGGCTACACCTTC; CDR3: CASTRNQGEGYTF
D: .; V: TRBV28; J: TRBJ1-5; size: once; DNA: TGTGCCAGCACTAGCGGACGGTTTAGCAATCATCCCCAGCATTTT; CDR3: CASTSGRFSNHPQHF
D: TRBD1; V: TRBV18; J: TRBJ2-7; size: .; DNA: TGTGCCAGCTCATACGGAGGACAGGGGACCTACGAGCAGTACTTC; CDR3: CASSYGGQGTYEQYF
D: TRBD2; V: TRBV6-6; J: TRBJ2-1; size: .; DNA: TGTGCCAGCAGTAACTGGGCGGGAGGGGACAATGAGCAGTTCTTC; CDR3: CASSNWAGGDNEQFF
D: .; V: TRBV6-6; J: TRBJ1-5; size: .; DNA: TGTGCCAGCAGTTACCGTACGACACAATATCAGCCCCAGCATTTT; CDR3: CASSYRTTQYQPQHF
D: .; V: TRBV6-2/TRBV6-3; J: TRBJ2-1; size: few; DNA: TGTGCCAGCAGTCCCCGACAATACAATGAGCAGTTCTTC; CDR3: CASSPRQYNEQFF
D: .; V: TRBV12-3/TRBV12-4; J: TRBJ2-5; size: .; DNA: TGTGCCAGCAGTTTTACTGTGTCCAGAAGCCGAGAGACCCAGTACTTC; CDR3: CASSFTVSRSRETQYF
D: .; V: TRBV19; J: TRBJ2-1; size: .; DNA: TGTGCCAGTAGTCCATTCATGAGCTCCTACAATGAGCAGTTCTTC; CDR3: CASSPFMSSYNEQFF
D: TRBD1; V: TRBV7-8; J: TRBJ1-2; size: few; DNA: TGTGCCAGCAGCTTTCGACGATCGGGACAGGGGAGATTCTATGGCTACACCTTC; CDR3: CASSFRRSGQGRFYGYTF
D: TRBD2; V: TRBV27; J: TRBJ2-3; size: .; DNA: TGTGCCAGCAGTAGACTAGCGGGGGCAGGAGATACGCAGTATTTT; CDR3: CASSRLAGAGDTQYF
D: .; V: TRBV28; J: TRBJ2-7; size: .; DNA: TGTGCCAGCAGGGACCCCATGAAAGGACTGGGATACGAGCAGTACTTC; CDR3: CASRDPMKGLGYEQYF
D: .; V: TRBV6-5; J: TRBJ1-3; size: .; DNA: TGTGCCAGCAGTTACTCGTTGGCAGGGTCTGGAAACACCATATATTTT; CDR3: CASSYSLAGSGNTIYF
D: .; V: TRBV28; J: TRBJ1-5; size: .; DNA: TGTGCCAGCTTTCCGGGGGTAAGAGGGCCCCAGCATTTT; CDR3: CASFPGVRGPQHF
D: TRBD2; V: TRBV7-2; J: TRBJ2-1; size: .; DNA: TGTGCCAGCAGCTCTCGGACTAGCGGAATAAACAATGAGCAGTTATTC; CDR3: CASSSRTSGINNEQLF
D: .; V: TRBV12-3/TRBV12-4; J: TRBJ2-7; size: .; DNA: TGTGCCAGCAGTTTTCTGGGCGAGCAGTACTTC; CDR3: CASSFLGEQYF
D: .; V: TRBV5-6; J: TRBJ1-2; size: .; DNA: TGTGCCAGCAGACGGGGGGGTCGCGGCTACACCTTC; CDR3: CASRRGGRGYTF
D: TRBD1; V: TRBV27; J: TRBJ1-2; size: few; DNA: TGTGCCAGCAGTGCCGGGACAGGGTTTAACTATGGCTACACCTTC; CDR3: CASSAGTGFNYGYTF
D: .; V: TRBV7-8; J: TRBJ2-1; size: .; DNA: TGTGCCAGCAGCCCTATTGGCTTTAACAATGAGCAGTTCTTC; CDR3: CASSPIGFNNEQFF
D: TRBD1; V: TRBV3-1; J: TRBJ1-1; size: once; DNA: TGTGCCAGCAGCCCCCACCTGGACAGGATGAACACTGAAGCTTTCTTT; CDR3: CASSPHLDRMNTEAFF